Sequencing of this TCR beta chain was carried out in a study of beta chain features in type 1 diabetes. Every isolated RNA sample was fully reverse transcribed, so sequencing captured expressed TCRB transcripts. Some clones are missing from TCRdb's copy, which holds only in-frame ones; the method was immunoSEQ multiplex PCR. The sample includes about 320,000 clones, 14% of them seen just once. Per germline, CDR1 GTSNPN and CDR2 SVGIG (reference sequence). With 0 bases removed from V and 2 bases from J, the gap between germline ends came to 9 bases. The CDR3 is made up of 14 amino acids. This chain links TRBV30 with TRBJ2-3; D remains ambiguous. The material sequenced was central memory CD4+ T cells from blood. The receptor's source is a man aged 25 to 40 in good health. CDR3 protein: CAWSVGLDTDTQYF. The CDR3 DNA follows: TGTGCCTGGAGTGTGGGCCTGGACACAGATACGCAGTATTTT.